This T cell receptor beta chain was recorded in a study of cytomegalovirus exposure and HLA in healthy donors. Study-wide findings and caveats: As a later analysis showed, a missense DCLRE1C variant was linked to trimming of TCR beta V- and J-genes.

In germline, CDR1 is SGHTA, CDR2 FQGNSA. V was pared by 6 bases and J by 6 bases, with 3 bases of the junction left unmatched. The CDR3 covers 13 residues. This clone was counted once. Its antigen remains unknown. This PCR relied on a set of 60 Vbeta primers and 13 Jbeta primers. Produced via immunoSEQ multiplex PCR; TCRdb's table is partial and in-frame only. Of about 200,000 clones listed, roughly 80% are singletons. Source material: PBMCs. This clonotype was sampled from a male donor in good health and CMV-seropositive. The rearrangement joins TRBV7-2 to TRBJ1-4; TRBD1 matches 8 bases. The CDR3 reads CASRQGVDEKLFF. The CDR3, as DNA: TGTGCCAGCAGACAGGGGGTTGATGAAAAACTGTTTTTT.